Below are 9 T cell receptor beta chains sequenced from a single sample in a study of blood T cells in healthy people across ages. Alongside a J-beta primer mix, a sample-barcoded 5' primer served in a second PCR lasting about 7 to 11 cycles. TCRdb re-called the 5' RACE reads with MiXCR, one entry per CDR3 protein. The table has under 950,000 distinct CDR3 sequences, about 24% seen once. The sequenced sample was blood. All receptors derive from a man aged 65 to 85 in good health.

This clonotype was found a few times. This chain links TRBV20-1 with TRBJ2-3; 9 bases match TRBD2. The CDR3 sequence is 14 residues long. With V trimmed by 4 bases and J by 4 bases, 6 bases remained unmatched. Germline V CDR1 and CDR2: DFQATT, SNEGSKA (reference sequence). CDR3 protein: CSAMLAGNSDTQYF. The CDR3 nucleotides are TGCAGTGCTATGCTAGCGGGAAATTCAGATACGCAGTATTTT.

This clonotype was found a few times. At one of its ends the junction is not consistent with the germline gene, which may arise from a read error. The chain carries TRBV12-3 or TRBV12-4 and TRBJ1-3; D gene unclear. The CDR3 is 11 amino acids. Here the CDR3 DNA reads TGCGCTAGCGGTCCTGGAAACACCATATATTTT. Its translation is CASGPGNTIYF.

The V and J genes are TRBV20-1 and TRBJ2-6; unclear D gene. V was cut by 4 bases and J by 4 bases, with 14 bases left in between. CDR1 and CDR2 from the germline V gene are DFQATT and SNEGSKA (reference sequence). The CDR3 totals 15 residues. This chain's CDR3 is CSAMVRAPGANVLTF. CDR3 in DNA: TGCAGTGCTATGGTTAGGGCCCCCGGGGCCAACGTCCTGACTTTC.

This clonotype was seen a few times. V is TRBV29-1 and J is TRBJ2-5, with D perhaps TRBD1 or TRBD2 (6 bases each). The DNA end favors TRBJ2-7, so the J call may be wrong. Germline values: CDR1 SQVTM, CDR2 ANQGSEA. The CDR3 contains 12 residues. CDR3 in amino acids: CSVVGGTYEQYF. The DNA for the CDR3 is TGCAGCGTCGTGGGGGGCACCTACGAGCAGTACTTC.

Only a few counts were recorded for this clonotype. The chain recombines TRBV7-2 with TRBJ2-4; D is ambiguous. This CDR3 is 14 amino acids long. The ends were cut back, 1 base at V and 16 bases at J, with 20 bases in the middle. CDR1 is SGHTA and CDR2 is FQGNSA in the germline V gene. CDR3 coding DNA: TGTGCCAGCAGCTTAGATGTTTCGGCAGCCGAACGATACTTC. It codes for CASSLDVSAAERYF.

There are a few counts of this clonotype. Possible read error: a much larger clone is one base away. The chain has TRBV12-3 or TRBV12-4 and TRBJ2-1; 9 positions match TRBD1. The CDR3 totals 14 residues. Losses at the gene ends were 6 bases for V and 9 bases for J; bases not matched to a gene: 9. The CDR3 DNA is TGTGCCAGCAGCCGGGACAGGGACCCCAGTGAGCAGTTCTTC. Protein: CASSRDRDPSEQFF.

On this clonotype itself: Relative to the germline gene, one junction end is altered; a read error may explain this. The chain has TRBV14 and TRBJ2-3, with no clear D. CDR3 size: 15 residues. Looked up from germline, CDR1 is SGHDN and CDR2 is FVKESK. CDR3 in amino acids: CASSRTSLSTDTQYF. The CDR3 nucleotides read TGTGCTAGCAGCCGCACAAGTCTGAGCACAGATACGCAGTATTTT. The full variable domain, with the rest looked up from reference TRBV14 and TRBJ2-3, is EAGVTQFPSHSVIEKGQTVTLRCDPISGHDNLYWYRRVMGKEIKFLLHFVKESKQDESGMPNNRFLAERTGGTYSTLKVQPAELEDSGVYFCASSRTSLSTDTQYFGPGTRLTVL.

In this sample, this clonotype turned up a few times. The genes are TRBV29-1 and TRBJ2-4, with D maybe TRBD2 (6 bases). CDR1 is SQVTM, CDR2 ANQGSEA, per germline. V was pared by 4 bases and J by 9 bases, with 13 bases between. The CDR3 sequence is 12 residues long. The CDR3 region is CSVGFQGGIQYF. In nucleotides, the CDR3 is TGCAGCGTTGGTTTCCAGGGAGGCATTCAGTACTTC.

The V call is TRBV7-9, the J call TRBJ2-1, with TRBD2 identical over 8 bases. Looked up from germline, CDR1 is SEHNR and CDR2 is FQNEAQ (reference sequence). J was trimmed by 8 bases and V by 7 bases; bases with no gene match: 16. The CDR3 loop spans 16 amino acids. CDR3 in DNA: TGTGCCAGCACCACCACGGTGCCTAGCGGGTACGATGAGCAGTTCTTC. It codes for CASTTTVPSGYDEQFF.